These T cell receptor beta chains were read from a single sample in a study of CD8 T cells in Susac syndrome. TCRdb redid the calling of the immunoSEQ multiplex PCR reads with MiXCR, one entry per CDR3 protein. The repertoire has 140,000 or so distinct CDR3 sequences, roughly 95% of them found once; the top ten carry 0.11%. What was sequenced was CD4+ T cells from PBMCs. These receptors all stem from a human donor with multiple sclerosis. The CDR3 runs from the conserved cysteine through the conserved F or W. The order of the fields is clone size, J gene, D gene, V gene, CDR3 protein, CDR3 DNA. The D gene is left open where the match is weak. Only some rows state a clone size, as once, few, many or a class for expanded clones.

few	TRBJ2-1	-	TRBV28	CASSLLGRNEQFF	TGTGCCAGCAGTTTGCTAGGACGGAATGAGCAGTTCTTC
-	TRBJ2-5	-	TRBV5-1	CASSLAETQYF	TGTGCCAGCAGTTTAGCGGAGACCCAGTACTTC
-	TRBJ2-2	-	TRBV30	CAWSVLGTGELFF	TGTGCCTGGAGTGTACTTGGGACCGGGGAGCTGTTTTTT
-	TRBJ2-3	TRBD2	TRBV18	CASSRTSVDTQYF	TGTGCCAGCTCCCGGACTAGCGTGGATACGCAGTATTTT
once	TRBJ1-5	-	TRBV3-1	CASSHTGAYKQPQHF	TGTGCCAGCAGCCACACCGGGGCCTACAAACAGCCCCAGCATTTT
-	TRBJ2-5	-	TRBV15	CATGRTQETQYF	TGTGCCACCGGTAGGACGCAAGAGACCCAGTACTTC
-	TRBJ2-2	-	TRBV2	CASYVDINTGELFF	TGTGCCAGCTATGTGGACATCAACACCGGGGAGCTGTTTTTT
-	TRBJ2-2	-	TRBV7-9	CASSLEAETGELFF	TGTGCCAGCAGCTTAGAGGCTGAGACCGGGGAGCTGTTTTTT
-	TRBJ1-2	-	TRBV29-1	CSVGGPRGYTF	TGCAGCGTTGGGGGACCCCGTGGCTACACCTTC
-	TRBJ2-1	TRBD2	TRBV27	CATSPLTSGLYNEQFF	TGTGCCACCAGCCCTCTAACTAGCGGGCTGTACAATGAGCAGTTCTTC
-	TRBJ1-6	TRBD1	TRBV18	CASSPPDRGRGSPLHF	TGTGCCAGCTCACCCCCGGACAGGGGAAGAGGTTCACCCCTCCACTTT
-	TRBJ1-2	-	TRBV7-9	CASSLEHGYTF	TGTGCCAGTAGCTTAGAGCATGGCTACACCTTC
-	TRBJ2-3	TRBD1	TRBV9	CASSLAGGGTDTQYF	TGTGCCAGCAGCCTAGCAGGGGGCGGCACAGATACGCAGTATTTT
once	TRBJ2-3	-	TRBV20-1	CSARDPAGPSDTQYF	TGCAGTGCTAGAGATCCCGCCGGGCCGTCAGATACGCAGTATTTT
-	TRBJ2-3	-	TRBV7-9	CASTVMSDTQYF	TGTGCCAGCACCGTAATGAGCGATACGCAGTATTTT
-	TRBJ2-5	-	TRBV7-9	CASSLRGNTAQETQYF	TGTGCCAGCAGCCTGCGTGGGAATACAGCCCAAGAGACCCAGTACTTC